One sample yielded the 20 T cell receptor beta chains listed below, sequenced in a study of Ad26.COV2.S vaccination and SARS-CoV-2 variants. This table comes from immunoSEQ multiplex PCR, and its TCRdb copy is limited to in-frame clones, with some not included. The sample lists 300,000 to 500,000 clones; approximately 91% were seen once. As to treatment: around 19 received Ad26.COV2.S at low or high dose, single or two shots; roughly 5 received placebo; per-sample allocation not given. Samples came from day 63 after the first vaccine or placebo injection. Sequenced here: peripheral blood, sampled in a trial of Ad26.COV2.S vaccine versus placebo. The receptors come from a person aged 18-65 years who received the Ad26.COV2.S COVID-19 vaccine or a placebo.

The chain recombines TRBV7-6 with TRBJ1-1; possibly TRBD1 for D (6 bases). The CDR3 covers 14 residues. V was pared by 1 base and J by 5 bases, with 11 bases between. Germline V gene sequence: CDR1 SGHVS, CDR2 FNYEAQ. CDR3 loop: CASSLVGGGTEAFF. The CDR3 region has the DNA TGTGCCAGCAGCTTAGTTGGGGGCGGAACTGAAGCTTTCTTT. The full variable domain, with the rest looked up from reference TRBV7-6 and TRBJ1-1, is GAGVSQSPRYKVTKRGQDVALRCDPISGHVSLYWYRQALGQGPEFLTYFNYEAQQDKSGLPNDRFSAERPEGSISTLTIQRTEQRDSAMYRCASSLVGGGTEAFFGQGTRLTVV.

The V call is TRBV27, the J call TRBJ2-2; possibly TRBD2 for D (6 bases). Deletions cut 7 bases from V and 7 bases from J, with 19 bases between. Germline values: CDR1 MNHEY, CDR2 SMNVEV (reference sequence). The CDR3 is 15 amino acids. CDR3 in DNA: TGTGCCAGCACTCCGGGACTGAACTACCTCGGGGAGCTGTTTTTT. Encoded protein: CASTPGLNYLGELFF.

This clone was picked up one time. The chain is built from TRBV2 and TRBJ2-3; no clear D gene. The V and J ends lost 3 bases and 1 base respectively, with 8 bases between them. The germline gives CDR1 SNHLY, CDR2 FYNNEI. The CDR3 sequence is 14 residues long. The CDR3 is CASSDGRGTDTQYF. The CDR3 region has the DNA TGTGCCAGCAGTGACGGTCGGGGCACAGATACGCAGTATTTT.

The rearrangement joins TRBV5-6 to TRBJ2-7; the D call may be TRBD1 or TRBD2 (6 bases each). Germline-derived CDR1 and CDR2 are SGHDT and YYEEEE. The CDR3 runs to 16 residues. The V end lost 4 bases, the J end lost 0 bases, and 17 bases lay between the germline ends. This CDR3 reads CASSQMGGLSSYEQYF. CDR3 nucleotides: TGTGCCAGCAGCCAAATGGGGGGCCTGAGCTCCTACGAGCAGTACTTC.

The sample holds a few counts of this clone. J is TRBJ2-1 and V is TRBV7-6; TRBD1 matches at 9 bases. The germline V gene has CDR1 SGHVS and CDR2 FNYEAQ. V shed 5 bases, J shed 2 bases, and the junction held 7 bases outside the gene matches. The CDR3 runs 16 residues. The CDR3 is CASSAIGQGTYNEQFF. The CDR3 DNA reads as TGTGCCAGCAGCGCAATCGGACAGGGGACCTACAATGAGCAGTTCTTC.

The chain employs TRBV6-5 and TRBJ1-1; D not resolved. This CDR3 has 14 residues. The V end was cut by 0 bases, the J end by 3 bases, with 8 bases between. Germline V gene data show CDR1 as MNHEY and CDR2 as SVGAGI. The CDR3: CASSYSSGDTEAFF. CDR3 sequence (DNA): TGTGCCAGCAGTTACTCGAGCGGAGACACTGAAGCTTTCTTT.

A single count supports this clone. The V and J genes are TRBV9 and TRBJ1-2, with D tentatively TRBD1 (5 bases). The germline CDR1 and CDR2 sequences are SGDLS and YYNGEE. This CDR3 has 15 amino acids. The V and J ends lost 0 bases and 7 bases respectively, with 16 bases between them. CDR3 coding DNA: TGTGCCAGCAGCGTAGGTCAGGGTGGGGAAGCTGGCTACACCTTC. It specifies CASSVGQGGEAGYTF.

The CDR3 bases are TGCGCCAGCAGTCCAGGTTTTAATGAAAAACTGTTTTTT. This codes for CASSPGFNEKLFF. This chain connects TRBV5-1 to TRBJ1-4; no clear D gene. The CDR3 length is 13 residues. CDR1 and CDR2 from the germline V gene are SGHRS and YFSETQ. Trimming cost V 5 bases and J 4 bases, with 9 bases left between them.

With respect to this clone: Germline and junction disagree at one end, which may indicate a read error. The rearrangement joins TRBV20-1 to TRBJ2-5; D may match TRBD1 or TRBD2 (5 bases each). Germline-derived CDR1 and CDR2 are DFQATT and SNEGSKA (reference sequence). The CDR3 is made up of 11 amino acids. CDR3: CSARGAGTQYF. The CDR3 bases are TGCAGTGCCAGAGGGGCTGGGACCCAGTACTTC.

The gene calls are TRBV7-9 and TRBJ2-3, with 9 nucleotides matching TRBD2. With 8 bases clipped from V and 2 bases from J, the junction kept 8 bases outside the gene matches. The CDR3 consists of 15 residues. From germline, CDR1 is SEHNR and CDR2 FQNEAQ (reference sequence). CDR3 region: CASDPTSGITDTQYF. For the CDR3, the DNA is TGTGCCAGCGACCCGACTAGCGGCATCACAGATACGCAGTATTTT.

This chain joins TRBV7-9 and TRBJ1-1, with a tentative D call TRBD1 (5 bases). There are 15 residues in the CDR3. Trimming took off 1 base at V and 4 bases at J, with 13 bases between the two ends. The V gene's germline CDR1 is SEHNR and CDR2 FQNEAQ (reference sequence). CDR3: CASSLVGPGSTEAFF. The CDR3 DNA is TGTGCCAGCAGCTTAGTGGGACCAGGGTCCACTGAAGCTTTCTTT. Variable domain in full (rest from reference TRBV7-9 and TRBJ1-1): DTGVSQNPRHKITKRGQNVTFRCDPISEHNRLYWYRQTLGQGPEFLTYFQNEAQLEKSRLLSDRFSAERPKGSFSTLEIQRTEQGDSAMYLCASSLVGPGSTEAFFGQGTRLTVV.

The chain has TRBV5-1 and TRBJ2-3; the match to TRBD1 covers 7 bases. Germline CDR1 and CDR2: SGHRS and YFSETQ. This CDR3 contains 15 residues. After removal of 7 bases from V and 0 bases from J, the junction contained 8 bases not matched to a gene. The CDR3 region is CASGEWDSSTDTQYF. The DNA for the CDR3 is TGCGCCAGCGGTGAGTGGGACAGTAGCACAGATACGCAGTATTTT.

The chain joins TRBV11-2 to TRBJ2-6, with unresolved D. This CDR3 spans 14 amino acids. CDR1 and CDR2 from the germline V gene are SGHAT and FQNNGV. V lost 4 bases and J lost 0, with 4 bases in between. The CDR3 bases are TGTGCCAGCAGCTGGGGCTCTGGGGCCAACGTCCTGACTTTC. Amino acid sequence: CASSWGSGANVLTF.

This clone was observed a few times. This rearrangement joins TRBV19 to TRBJ1-6; TRBD1 might be the D (5 bases). Trimming pared 5 bases from V and 9 bases from J, leaving 20 bases between. The CDR3 is 16 amino acids. Germline CDR1 LNHDA, CDR2 SQIVND (reference sequence). CDR3 region: CASSPGGGTGVSPLHF. CDR3 coding DNA: TGTGCCAGTAGTCCCGGTGGGGGGACCGGAGTTTCACCCCTCCACTTT.

The chain couples TRBV6-5 to TRBJ2-2; 7 positions agree with TRBD2. Trimming at V came to 2 bases and at J to 1 base, leaving 4 bases not matched to a gene. The CDR3 is 16 residues long. Germline CDR1 reads MNHEY; CDR2 reads SVGAGI. In DNA form, the CDR3 reads TGTGCCAGCAGTTACCTGGCGGGGGTGAACACCGGGGAGCTGTTTTTT. Its protein product is CASSYLAGVNTGELFF.

V usage is TRBV9 and J usage is TRBJ1-1; D perhaps matches TRBD1 (5 bases). V was shortened by 3 bases and J by 1 base, with 10 bases between the two germline ends. Germline CDR1 SGDLS, CDR2 YYNGEE. CDR3 length: 14 amino acids. The DNA of the CDR3 is TGTGCCAGCAGCGGGGTGGGGCAGAACACTGAAGCTTTCTTT. Amino acid sequence: CASSGVGQNTEAFF.

V gene TRBV11-2 combines with J gene TRBJ2-7; D gene uncertain. The length of the CDR3 is 16 residues. Per the germline V gene, CDR1 is SGHAT and CDR2 is FQNNGV. The V gene lost 1 base and the J gene lost 2 bases, with 15 bases spanning the gap. The CDR3: CASSLAQQRYPYEQYF. CDR3 in DNA: TGTGCCAGCAGCTTAGCACAGCAGAGGTACCCCTACGAGCAGTACTTC.

This clone was seen a single time. The chain recombines TRBV19 with TRBJ1-1; 8 bases align to TRBD1. CDR1 and CDR2 from the germline V gene are LNHDA and SQIVND (reference sequence). J lost 7 bases, V lost 5 bases, and 12 bases had no gene match. There are 15 residues in the CDR3. In nucleotides, the CDR3 is TGTGCCAGTAGTGCCAGGGACAGGCGGTCCGTTGAAGCTTTCTTT. It translates to CASSARDRRSVEAFF.

In this sample, this clone turned up once. The V and J genes are TRBV5-6 and TRBJ2-1; perhaps D is TRBD1 or TRBD2 (5 bases each). The CDR3 covers 15 residues. Germline V gene sequence: CDR1 SGHDT, CDR2 YYEEEE. V was clipped by 1 base and J by 4 bases, with 12 bases between them. CDR3 residues: CASSLYGASYNEQFF. Here the CDR3 DNA reads TGTGCCAGCAGCTTGTACGGGGCGTCTTACAATGAGCAGTTCTTC.

As regards this clone: The junction and the germline gene differ at one end; a read error may be behind it. The chain employs TRBV28 and TRBJ1-2; no clear D gene. The CDR3 runs 11 residues. Germline CDR1 and CDR2: MDHEN and SYDVKM. CDR3: CASSRIDMQAF. Written as DNA, the CDR3 is TGTGCCAGCAGCCGGATCGACATGCAGGCCTTC.